The 29 T cell receptor beta chains below come from one sample, sequenced in a study of Graves' ophthalmopathy and Graves' hyperthyroidism. RNA served as the template for amplifying TCR beta CDR3 regions. Amplification began with first-round RT-PCR using HTBI primers, then second-round multiplex PCR was performed. TCRdb used MiXCR to reprocess the multiplex PCR reads, holding one entry per CDR3 protein. The sample holds a few hundred thousand distinct CDR3 sequences; 35% to 45% are singletons and the top ten take about 4.1%. The sample was peripheral blood or thyroid tissue (not recorded which). These receptors were taken from an adult man with Graves' hyperthyroidism.

This clonotype was recorded many times. The V call is TRBV7-8, the J call TRBJ2-7; D might be TRBD1 or TRBD2, each matching 5 bases. This CDR3 spans 14 amino acids. The V end was cut by 5 bases, the J end by 2 bases, with 13 bases between. CDR1 SGHVS and CDR2 FQNEAQ come from the germline V gene. In nucleotides, the CDR3 is TGTGCCAGCAGCGACGAGGGGCTCCCCTACGAGCAGTACTTC. Residues: CASSDEGLPYEQYF.

The chain has TRBV2 and TRBJ1-2; TRBD1 matches at 9 bases. This CDR3 spans 15 amino acids. Unmatched junction bases numbered 11, after V lost 7 bases and J lost 5 bases. Germline V gene lookup returns CDR1 SNHLY and CDR2 FYNNEI. The CDR3 is CASKGQGSSLYGYTF. Written as DNA, the CDR3 is TGTGCCAGCAAGGGACAGGGATCTTCCTTATATGGCTACACCTTC. The full variable domain, in which reference TRBV2 and TRBJ1-2 provide the parts outside the CDR3, is EPEVTQTPSHQVTQMGQEVILRCVPISNHLYFYWYRQILGQKVEFLVSFYNNEISEKSEIFDDQFSVERPDGSNFTLKIRSTKLEDSAMYFCASKGQGSSLYGYTFGSGTRLTVV.

Turning to this clonotype: This CDR3 fails to terminate in the conserved phenylalanine or tryptophan, so it likely reflects a read error. The chain uses TRBV7-9 and TRBJ2-2; D possibly matches TRBD1 or TRBD2 (5 bases each). This CDR3 contains 17 residues. Germline loops: CDR1 SEHNR, CDR2 FQNEAQ (reference sequence). Here the CDR3 reads CASSHALWDGRTGELFS. CDR3 sequence (DNA): TGCGCCAGCAGCCACGCACTTTGGGACGGACGAACCGGGGAGCTGTTTTCT.

The genes are TRBV9 and TRBJ1-1; 7 nucleotides agree with TRBD1. The CDR3 contains 12 residues. V dropped 4 bases and J dropped 7; count of bases not matched to a gene: 4. Germline V gene data show CDR1 as SGDLS and CDR2 as YYNGEE. CDR3 sequence: CASSLRDSEAFF. CDR3 DNA sequence: TGTGCCAGCAGCTTACGGGACAGTGAAGCTTTCTTT.

The V and J genes are TRBV10-2 and TRBJ2-5, with TRBD2 matching over 10 bases. The CDR3 runs 18 residues. The germline V gene has CDR1 WSHSY and CDR2 SAAADI. V dropped 3 bases and J dropped 6; count of bases not matched to a gene: 16. The CDR3 DNA is TGCGCCAGCAGTGACGAACCCGGGCGACTAGCGGGTCGGAAGACCCAGTACTTC. Amino acids: CASSDEPGRLAGRKTQYF.

About this clonotype itself: The CDR3 does not end in the conserved phenylalanine or tryptophan, so this is likely a read error. V is TRBV20-1 and J is TRBJ1-1; D uncertain. The CDR3 is 13 residues long. Germline V lookup: CDR1 DFQATT, CDR2 SNEGSKA (reference sequence). The V gene lost 5 bases and the J gene lost 1 base, with 11 bases spanning the gap. The CDR3 region is CSAAYSWNTEAFS. The CDR3 bases are TGCAGTGCTGCCTACAGCTGGAACACTGAAGCTTTCTCT.

This clonotype appeared a few times. V is TRBV10-3 and J is TRBJ2-5; 7 bases fit TRBD1. The CDR3 length is 14 residues. The V and J ends lost 2 bases and 2 bases, in that order; junction bases with no gene match: 2. Germline V gene lookup returns CDR1 ENHRY and CDR2 SYGVKD. This chain's CDR3 is CAISETGVQETQYF. The CDR3 DNA reads as TGTGCCATCAGTGAGACAGGGGTACAAGAGACCCAGTACTTC.

This chain uses TRBV7-2 with TRBJ2-3; D gene unclear. CDR1 SGHTA and CDR2 FQGNSA come from the germline V gene. The CDR3 extends over 12 amino acids. Trimming removed 6 bases at V and 15 bases at J, with 19 bases between. This CDR3 is CASSPRSGSLYF. The CDR3, as DNA: TGTGCCAGCAGTCCCCGCTCCGGGTCTCTATATTTT.

The chain recombines TRBV7-2 with TRBJ2-7; no clear D gene. This CDR3 region has 13 residues. V gave up 5 bases and J gave up 7 bases, with 15 bases separating them. CDR1 SGHTA and CDR2 FQGNSA come from the germline V gene. The CDR3 protein is CASSKTTYNEQYF. DNA for the CDR3: TGTGCCAGCAGCAAGACCACATACAATGAGCAGTACTTC.

Concerning this clonotype: Possible read error: a much larger clone is one base away. Because the CDR3 is missing its conserved closing phenylalanine or tryptophan, this is likely a read error. The chain has TRBV11-3 and TRBJ2-2; possible D gene TRBD2, 6 bases. Looked up from germline, CDR1 is SGHNT and CDR2 is YENEEA. V was pared by 6 bases and J by 1 base, with 9 bases between. The length of the CDR3 is 14 residues. Here the CDR3 DNA reads TGTGCCAGCAGATCTAGCGAGAACACCGGGGAGCTGTTTTCT. It specifies CASRSSENTGELFS.

In its sample, this clonotype was seen many times. This chain connects TRBV12-3 or TRBV12-4 to TRBJ2-7; 8 positions match TRBD1. V trimming: 4 bases; J trimming: 5 bases; junction bases outside the gene matches: 10. The CDR3 has 15 residues. CDR3 protein: CASSSTGQGAHEQYF. The CDR3 nucleotides are TGTGCCAGCAGTTCCACCGGACAGGGTGCCCACGAGCAGTACTTC.

This clonotype was counted ten times or more. The chain links TRBV12-3 or TRBV12-4 to TRBJ2-7; TRBD1 matches 10 bases. CDR3 size: 13 residues. The J segment lost 7 bases and the V segment lost 5 bases, leaving 5 bases of the junction unmatched. The CDR3 region is CASSRGQGWEQYF. CDR3 DNA sequence: TGTGCCAGCAGTCGGGGACAGGGGTGGGAGCAGTACTTC.

This clonotype was found many times. This chain joins TRBV2 and TRBJ1-5; 9 bases line up with TRBD1. Losses at the gene ends were 2 bases for V and 3 bases for J; bases not matched to a gene: 2. The CDR3 length is 15 residues. The germline gives CDR1 SNHLY, CDR2 FYNNEI. The chain's CDR3 is CASSERTGDNQPQHF. The CDR3 DNA follows: TGTGCCAGCAGTGAACGGACAGGGGACAATCAGCCCCAGCATTTT.

As regards this clonotype: Germline is not matched at one junction end, which may reflect a read error. This chain connects TRBV12-3 or TRBV12-4 to TRBJ1-1, with 11 nucleotides matching TRBD1. This CDR3 contains 18 residues. This CDR3 reads CASSLGGTGGLIFTEAFF. DNA for the CDR3: TGTGCCAGCAGCTTAGGGGGGACAGGGGGATTAATTTTCACTGAAGCTTTCTTT.

The J gene is TRBJ2-5, the V gene TRBV12-3 or TRBV12-4; D remains ambiguous. CDR3 length equals 15 residues. V lost 1 base to trimming and J lost 1 base, with 10 bases between them. CDR3 nucleotide sequence: TGTGCCAGCAGTTTAGGGGAACTATCCCAAGAGACCCAGTACTTC. This sequence encodes CASSLGELSQETQYF.

This clonotype was seen ten or more times. The chain links TRBV29-1 to TRBJ1-2; no clear D gene. Germline-derived CDR1 and CDR2 are SQVTM and ANQGSEA. V lost 4 bases and J 6 bases, leaving 18 bases between the germline ends. The length of the CDR3 is 14 residues. CDR3 nucleotide sequence: TGCAGCGTTGCCCGGCCCTTATCGGGTAATGGCTACACCTTC. It is translated as CSVARPLSGNGYTF.

This clonotype was recorded many times. This chain connects TRBV10-1 to TRBJ1-3; D is uncertain. Germline loops: CDR1 WNHNN, CDR2 SYGVQD (reference sequence). The CDR3 consists of 16 residues. Trimming pared 3 bases from V and 0 bases from J, leaving 12 bases between. CDR3 bases: TGCGCCAGCAGTGACCCGACCGAAGACTCTGGAAACACCATATATTTT. This gives the protein CASSDPTEDSGNTIYF.

V is TRBV6-5 and J is TRBJ1-1, with a tentative D call TRBD1 (5 bases). The CDR3 extends over 13 amino acids. Trimming left V 4 bases short and J 4 bases short, with 10 bases between. Germline CDR1 and CDR2: MNHEY and SVGAGI. DNA of the CDR3: TGTGCCAGCAGTTTTGGCGGGGCCACTGAAGCTTTCTTT. Protein product: CASSFGGATEAFF.

The rearrangement joins TRBV10-2 to TRBJ2-7; unclear D gene. Germline values: CDR1 WSHSY, CDR2 SAAADI. V shed 8 bases and J shed 2 bases, with 7 bases lying between them. CDR3 length: 11 amino acids. The CDR3 is CASRQTYEQYF. CDR3 DNA: TGCGCCAGCCGCCAGACCTACGAGCAGTACTTC.

Comment on this clonotype: A clone one base away is much larger, so this may be a read error. The chain is built from TRBV2 and TRBJ1-1, with D tentatively TRBD1 (5 bases). CDR1 and CDR2 from the germline V gene are SNHLY and FYNNEI. The length of the CDR3 is 14 residues. V was shortened by 8 bases and J by 6 bases, with 19 bases between the two germline ends. CDR3: CASGGATALAEAFF. CDR3 DNA: TGTGCCAGCGGGGGAGCGACAGCCCTCGCTGAAGCTTTCTTT.

This clonotype was detected a few times. The V and J genes are TRBV10-3 and TRBJ1-5, with D perhaps matching TRBD1 (5 bases). This CDR3 has 16 residues. CDR1 is ENHRY and CDR2 is SYGVKD in the germline V gene. V lost 10 bases and J lost 0, with 19 bases in between. The CDR3 region has the DNA TGTGCCACCCACCACGGGACCGGCCATAGCAATCAGCCCCAGCATTTT. Protein: CATHHGTGHSNQPQHF.

The rearrangement uses TRBV9 and TRBJ2-7, with D unclear. Germline CDR1 SGDLS, CDR2 YYNGEE. This CDR3 is built from 13 residues. V gave up 5 bases and J gave up 7 bases, with 16 bases separating them. The CDR3 here is CASSLTVYNEQYF. For the CDR3, the DNA is TGTGCCAGCAGTTTAACCGTTTACAATGAGCAGTACTTC.

The V gene is TRBV20-1, the J gene TRBJ1-2; 7 bases fit TRBD1. Germline V gene sequence: CDR1 DFQATT, CDR2 SNEGSKA (reference sequence). With 5 bases clipped from V and 0 bases from J, the junction kept 9 bases outside the gene matches. This CDR3 is built from 15 residues. The CDR3 bases are TGCAGTGCTTCGACTAGGGACAGTCCTAACTATGGCTACACCTTC. It translates to CSASTRDSPNYGYTF.

Concerning this clonotype: Since a much larger clone is just one base distant, this may be a read error. The conserved closing phenylalanine or tryptophan is absent in this CDR3, likely reflecting a read error. The J gene is TRBJ1-1, the V gene TRBV25-1; D gene uncertain. This CDR3 comprises 14 residues. V was pared by 7 bases and J by 8 bases, with 20 bases between. Germline V CDR1 and CDR2: MGHDK, SYGVNS. The CDR3 DNA reads TGTGCCAGCAACGGAGGGCTTCTTTGGCAGGAAGCTTTCCTT. This sequence encodes CASNGGLLWQEAFL.

This chain joins TRBV4-1 and TRBJ1-2, with D possibly matching TRBD1 (5 bases). Trimming took 0 bases from V and 1 from J, leaving 12 bases between them. This CDR3 contains 16 residues. Looked up from germline, CDR1 is MGHRA and CDR2 is YSYEKL. CDR3 nucleotide sequence: TGCGCCAGCAGCCAAGAATTGGGACTACTTAACTATGGCTACACCTTC. Protein product: CASSQELGLLNYGYTF.

Written as DNA, the CDR3 is TGTGCCAGTAGTATTTGGAGGCAGGATCGCCACGAGCAGTACTTC. This translates into CASSIWRQDRHEQYF. The V gene is TRBV19, the J gene TRBJ2-7, with a weak D call TRBD2 (5 bases). CDR3 size: 15 residues. V lost 3 bases and J lost 5, with 17 bases in between. Germline values: CDR1 LNHDA, CDR2 SQIVND (reference sequence).

This chain uses TRBV29-1 with TRBJ2-7; 8 nucleotides agree with TRBD2. The trim removed 2 bases at V and 5 bases at J, leaving 11 bases unmatched. The CDR3 has 15 amino acids. The germline V gene encodes CDR1 SQVTM and CDR2 ANQGSEA. CDR3 sequence (DNA): TGCAGCGTTGAACGGGGGGGCTTATCGGTCGACGAGCAGTACTTC. Translated, it gives CSVERGGLSVDEQYF.

This clonotype was seen only a few times. The chain's CDR3 is CASSLASSGYEQYF. CDR3 coding DNA: TGCGCCAGCAGCTTGGCTTCCTCGGGCTACGAGCAGTACTTC. This chain uses TRBV5-1 with TRBJ2-7; D call uncertain. CDR3 length: 14 amino acids. Germline CDR1 is SGHRS and CDR2 is YFSETQ. The germline V and J ends were trimmed by 0 bases and 3 bases, with 10 bases remaining between them.

In the case of this clonotype: This may be a read error: a much more frequent sequence differs by one nucleotide. The V and J genes are TRBV19 and TRBJ1-5; D gene ambiguous. Germline assignment: CDR1 LNHDA and CDR2 SQIVND (reference sequence). The CDR3 extends over 13 amino acids. The CDR3 DNA is TGTGCCAGTAGTATACCGGGTAATCAGCCCCAGCGTTTT. Residues: CASSIPGNQPQRF.